A selection of T cell receptor beta chains follows, all from one sample in a study of cytomegalovirus exposure and HLA in healthy donors. TCRdb's table, derived via immunoSEQ multiplex PCR, lists solely in-frame clones and lacks some. This table has about 220,000 clones, roughly 84% appearing once. Sequencing used PBMCs. All receptors come from a woman in her thirties in good health and CMV-seropositive. The CDR3 runs from the conserved cysteine through the conserved F or W. The D gene is left open where the match is weak. Clone size, where shown, is once, few, many, or a class for clones that have expanded.

. TRBJ2-4 TRBD1 TRBV29-1 TGCAGCGCCGTTAGACAGGGTAAAAACATTCAGTACTTC CSAVRQGKNIQYF
. TRBJ1-2 . TRBV30 TGTGCCTGCGTAGACTATGGCTACACCTTC CACVDYGYTF
. TRBJ1-1 . TRBV30 TGTGCCTGGAGCGAACCAGACAGGAGGAACACTGAAGCTTTCTTT CAWSEPDRRNTEAFF
few TRBJ2-2 . TRBV2 TGTGCCAGCAGAATCAGGGTTCCCGGGGAGCTGTTTTTT CASRIRVPGELFF
. TRBJ2-7 . TRBV10-1 TGCGCCAGCAGTGGGGGGGGCTGGCGGGCCTTCCTCTACGAGCAGTACTTC CASSGGGWRAFLYEQYF
. TRBJ2-7 TRBD1 TRBV7-6 TGTGCCAGCAGCTTAGTAGGGTCCGGACAGGGTAAATACGAGCAGTACTTC CASSLVGSGQGKYEQYF
. TRBJ2-5 . TRBV27 TGTGCCAGCAGTCCGTCCGGGACCCTGGGTGAGACCCAGTACTTC CASSPSGTLGETQYF
. TRBJ2-7 . TRBV5-1 TGCGCCAGCAGCTTGGACCAGGACACCTACGAGCAGTACTTC CASSLDQDTYEQYF
. TRBJ2-3 . TRBV19 TGTGCCAGTAGTATTTCGATGGGTCGGGATACGCAGTATTTT CASSISMGRDTQYF
. TRBJ2-7 TRBD1 TRBV30 TGTGCCTGGATTAGGCCGGACAGGGGCCTTTTCGAGCAGTACTTC CAWIRPDRGLFEQYF
. TRBJ1-1 . TRBV6-5 TGTGCCAGCAGACAGGGCCCTAGGGCTGACGCTTTCTTT CASRQGPRADAFF
. TRBJ2-7 TRBD2 TRBV5-1 TGCGCCAGCAGTGGGGGAACGGGACTAGCCCACGAGCAGTACTTC CASSGGTGLAHEQYF
. TRBJ1-1 . TRBV20-1 TGCAGTGCCGGAAGCTTAGAAGCTTTCTTT CSAGSLEAFF
. TRBJ2-7 TRBD1 TRBV28 TGTGCCAGCAGTTTTCCCCGGGACAGGGGAGGCTACGAGCAGTACTTC CASSFPRDRGGYEQYF
. TRBJ2-3 . TRBV5-1 TGCGCCAGCAGTAGATCGGTTAGCACAGATACGCAGTATTTT CASSRSVSTDTQYF
. TRBJ1-1 . TRBV6-5 TGTGCCAGCAGCCGACTGAACACTGAAGCTTTCTTT CASSRLNTEAFF
once TRBJ2-7 TRBD1 TRBV5-6 TGTGCCAGCAGCTTCGAGTCAGGGGGCGAGCAGTACTTC CASSFESGGEQYF
. TRBJ1-2 . TRBV2 TGTGCCAGCAGCCAGAACTATGGCTACACCTTC CASSQNYGYTF
once TRBJ1-2 . TRBV11-2 TGTGCCAGCAGCTTATTGCATAACTATGGCTACACCTTC CASSLLHNYGYTF
once TRBJ1-4 . TRBV10-3 TGTGCCATCAGTGACGGCAGAAATAATGAAAAACTGTTTTTT CAISDGRNNEKLFF
once TRBJ2-7 TRBD2 TRBV7-9 TGTGCCAGCAGTCCCGGGACGACTAGCGGGAGGGACTACGAGCAGTACTTC CASSPGTTSGRDYEQYF
. TRBJ2-7 . TRBV4-3 TGCGCCAGCAGCCTCTATAGCGAATTCTCCTACGAGCAGTACTTC CASSLYSEFSYEQYF
once TRBJ1-1 . TRBV6-4 TGTGCCAGCAGGCTCCACTTAAACACTGAAGCTTTCTTT CASRLHLNTEAFF
. TRBJ2-7 . TRBV7-9 TGTGCCAGCAGCTTAAGAATAGGTGGGAGCGGCTACGAGCAGTACTTC CASSLRIGGSGYEQYF
. TRBJ1-2 . TRBV7-9 TGTGCCAGCAGCTTAGCGAAAGGTCCCTATGGCTACACCTTC CASSLAKGPYGYTF
. TRBJ2-5 . TRBV5-1 TGCGCCAGCAGCCCTTTTTCCAGGGCAGGGAGGTTAGAAGAGACCCAGTACTTC CASSPFSRAGRLEETQYF
. TRBJ2-1 TRBD1 TRBV7-9 TGTGCCAGCAGCTTACCCAGGACCACAGGGGGCTTTTACAATGAGCAGTTCTTC CASSLPRTTGGFYNEQFF
once TRBJ1-1 . TRBV6-6 TGTGCCAGCAGTTACCCTCAGGGTAATAGGGCTGAAGCTTTCTTT CASSYPQGNRAEAFF
. TRBJ2-7 TRBD1 TRBV18 TGTGCCAGCTCACCCCCCGGACAGGGCTATTCTTACGAGCAGTACTTC CASSPPGQGYSYEQYF